The rows below give T cell receptor beta chains drawn from one sample of a study of cytomegalovirus exposure and HLA in healthy donors. Clones were read by immunoSEQ multiplex PCR, and TCRdb kept only the in-frame ones, dropping some. The sample holds about 140,000 clones, roughly three quarters seen once. The sequencing input was PBMCs. These receptors all stem from a male donor in good health and CMV-seronegative. The CDR3 runs from the conserved cysteine through the conserved F or W. Fields, in order: V gene, clone size, D gene, J gene, CDR3 protein, CDR3 DNA. A D gene is named only where the DNA matches it firmly. A row's size may be missing; if present it is once, few, many or a size class.

>TRBV7-9|NA|TRBD2|TRBJ2-5
CASSLLAVEETQYF
TGTGCCAGCAGCTTACTAGCGGTAGAAGAGACCCAGTACTTC
>TRBV28|NA|NA|TRBJ2-3
CASTGEGGDTQYF
TGTGCCAGCACCGGGGAGGGGGGAGATACGCAGTATTTT
>TRBV25-1|once|TRBD1|TRBJ1-5
CASSAQGDFFQPQHF
TGTGCCAGCAGTGCACAGGGGGATTTTTTTCAGCCCCAGCATTTT
>TRBV4-1|NA|TRBD1|TRBJ1-1
CASSPARGDRNTEAFF
TGCGCCAGCAGCCCCGCCAGGGGGGACAGGAACACTGAAGCTTTCTTT
>TRBV19|NA|NA|TRBJ2-3
CASNPVHGTDTQYF
TGTGCCAGTAATCCAGTGCACGGGACAGATACGCAGTATTTT
>TRBV7-2|NA|NA|TRBJ1-1
CASSLAVASEAEAFF
TGTGCCAGCAGCTTAGCGGTGGCTTCAGAAGCTGAAGCTTTCTTT
>TRBV6-5|NA|TRBD1|TRBJ2-1
CASRQGQTTSNEQFF
TGTGCCAGCAGACAGGGACAGACTACTTCCAATGAGCAGTTCTTC
>TRBV9|NA|NA|TRBJ1-2
CASSVEGGLGAPYGYTF
TGTGCCAGCAGCGTCGAGGGAGGGTTGGGGGCGCCCTATGGCTACACCTTC
>TRBV29-1|few|NA|TRBJ1-2
CSVVGGEWRSYGYTF
TGCAGCGTGGTGGGTGGAGAGTGGAGGAGCTATGGCTACACCTTC
>TRBV5-1|NA|NA|TRBJ2-7
CASSLDREEQYF
TGCGCCAGCAGCTTGGATAGGGAGGAGCAGTACTTC
>TRBV27|NA|NA|TRBJ1-1
CASTKSQKYTEAFF
TGTGCCAGCACCAAAAGCCAAAAATACACTGAAGCTTTCTTT
>TRBV5-4|NA|NA|TRBJ1-1
CASSSQVGATEAFF
TGTGCCAGCAGCTCCCAGGTGGGGGCGACTGAAGCTTTCTTT
>TRBV27|NA|TRBD1|TRBJ2-2
CASSWTGSTGELFF
TGTGCCAGCAGTTGGACAGGGTCCACCGGGGAGCTGTTTTTT
>TRBV9|NA|TRBD2|TRBJ2-1
CASSVETSGIQQFF
TGTGCCAGCAGCGTAGAAACTAGCGGGATTCAGCAGTTCTTC
>TRBV29-1|NA|TRBD1|TRBJ1-2
CSVEQGPANYGYTF
TGCAGCGTCGAACAGGGGCCAGCTAACTATGGCTACACCTTC
>TRBV28|NA|NA|TRBJ2-3
CASSLGHHTDTQYF
TGTGCCAGCAGTTTAGGACACCACACAGATACGCAGTATTTT
>TRBV7-9|few|NA|TRBJ1-2
CASSVLLTGGYGYTF
TGTGCCAGCAGCGTACTATTGACAGGAGGCTATGGCTACACCTTC
>TRBV2|NA|TRBD1|TRBJ1-5
CASSQERTGSNQPQHF
TGTGCCAGCAGCCAAGAAAGGACAGGGTCAAATCAGCCCCAGCATTTT
>TRBV5-1|NA|TRBD2|TRBJ2-3
CATQLGTSGPSTDTQYF
TGCGCCACCCAGCTTGGGACTAGCGGACCTAGCACAGATACGCAGTATTTT
>TRBV5-1|NA|NA|TRBJ2-5
CASQRVTGENQETQYF
TGCGCCAGCCAGCGTGTAACGGGGGAAAATCAAGAGACCCAGTACTTC
>TRBV4-1|NA|NA|TRBJ2-2
CASSLLIKGGAYTGELFF
TGCGCCAGCAGCTTACTGATTAAGGGGGGGGCGTACACCGGGGAGCTGTTTTTT